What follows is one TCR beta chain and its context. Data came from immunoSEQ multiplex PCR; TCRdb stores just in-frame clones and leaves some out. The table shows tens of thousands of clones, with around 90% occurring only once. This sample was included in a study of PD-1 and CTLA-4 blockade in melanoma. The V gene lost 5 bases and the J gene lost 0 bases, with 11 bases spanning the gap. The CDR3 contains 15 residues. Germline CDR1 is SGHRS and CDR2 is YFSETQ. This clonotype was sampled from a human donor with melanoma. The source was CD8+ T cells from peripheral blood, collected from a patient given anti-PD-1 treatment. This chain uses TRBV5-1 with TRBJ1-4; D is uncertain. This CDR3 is CASRLQTATNEKLFF. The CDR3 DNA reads TGCGCCAGCAGACTTCAGACTGCAACTAATGAAAAACTGTTTTTT.